This T cell receptor beta chain was obtained from a study of blood T cell repertoires in COVID-19. Study at large: COVID-19 samples, acute and convalescent, were from the United States, Italy and Spain.

Generated by immunoSEQ multiplex PCR, the TCRdb table keeps only in-frame clones and is missing some. The sample yields about 190,000 clones, roughly 80% seen once. The CDR3 has 15 amino acids. Germline V gene data show CDR1 as WSHSY and CDR2 as SAAADI. V lost 6 bases and J lost 6; bases outside the gene matches: 7. This chain uses TRBV10-2 with TRBJ2-1; 11 bases are shared with TRBD2. The TCR originated in a woman aged 45-65 years with acute or convalescent COVID-19. The source material was peripheral blood. Written as DNA, the CDR3 is TGCGCCAGCAGCCAGATAGCGGGGGGGCCCAATGAGCAGTTCTTC. Protein product: CASSQIAGGPNEQFF.